Included here is one TCR beta chain sequence, with context. This receptor's antigen is unknown. No base quality values were provided; no much bigger clone lies one nucleotide off. Including the terminal cysteine and phenylalanine, the CDR3 comprises 14 residues. The entry retains the CDR3 DNA only, 42 bases that are in frame from base 1. The germline V gene supplies CDR1 MRHNA and CDR2 SNTAGT. At the junction V is shortened by 3 bases and J by 8 bases; bases outside the gene matches: 6. The immunoSEQ Assay, a bias-controlled multiplex PCR, was used to amplify TCRbeta CDR3 regions from genomic DNA. The original methods were these. Within the assay, amplification of reference gene primers was used to estimate how many nucleated cells each sample contained. To quantify the absolute abundance of each unique TCRbeta CDR3 rearrangement, sequence reads were collapsed and filtered. For each sample, productive Simpson clonality was calculated as the square root of Simpson's diversity index across productive rearrangements. TCRdb provides this immuneACCESS table in a form limited to in-frame rearrangements. Some clones are lacking; in checked studies, under half of them reflect an unresolved V gene, and why the rest are absent is not known. For V, J and clone size, that table is used; D and trimming come from the DNA. For this sample there are tens of thousands of clones; approximately 84% appear just once. 5.1% of the sample rests with the top ten.

This entry is derived from a study of blood T cell repertoires in COVID-19 (dated by TCRdb to 2019 to 2021). A note on the overall study: The collaborator samples originated in the United States, Italy and Spain and spanned the acute and convalescent phases of COVID-19. The prospective study material was composed of cDNA or gDNA derived from T cells, B-cell-depleted T cells, or PBMCs. Subjects who had been exposed to COVID-19, were actively infected with it, or had recovered from it provided the deeply sampled blood TCRbeta repertoires that made up the dataset. The repertoires were made available in a free public database intended to serve as a resource for research on the immune response to SARS-CoV-2. Samples came from the ongoing ImmuneRACE study (first 160 participants) plus 1,254 subjects from 6 global collaborators. Sample metadata almost always included a de-identified subject ID, COVID-19 status, age in years and sex. Where available, HLA class I and class II types were obtained from metadata supplied by the sample provider rather than from assay-based typing.

Each collaborating institution followed its own protocols to collect whole blood in K2EDTA tubes. For TCRbeta analysis, collaborators shipped samples as frozen whole blood, isolated PBMCs, or DNA extracted from either of those sample types. The research as a whole found: How much clinical and demographic metadata was included differed by source and by participant, and the metadata was provided uncurated.

The V and J segments used are TRBV6-4 and TRBJ2-1; 8 middle bases align to TRBD2. Sequenced input: peripheral blood. This clonotype was obtained from an elderly man in a cohort sampled during active COVID-19. The CDR3 is CASSETGGVDEQFF. The DNA sequence is as follows: TGTGCCAGCAGTGAGACGGGAGGGGTGGATGAGCAGTTCTTC.